The 23 T cell receptor beta chains below were found in one sample sequenced in a study of cytomegalovirus exposure and HLA in healthy donors. The PCR ran on 60 Vbeta and 13 Jbeta primers. The data were produced by immunoSEQ multiplex PCR, yet TCRdb's version contains in-frame clones alone and is incomplete. In the table there are 150,000 to 200,000 clones, roughly three quarters of which are singletons. Sequences were obtained from PBMCs. The receptors were gathered from a woman aged 50 to 60 in good health and CMV-seronegative.

The rearrangement uses TRBV6-5 and TRBJ2-2, with D possibly matching TRBD2 (5 bases). Germline V lookup: CDR1 MNHEY, CDR2 SVGAGI. The CDR3 contains 15 residues. The germline V and J ends were trimmed by 2 bases and 2 bases, with 9 bases remaining between them. In nucleotides, the CDR3 is TGTGCCAGCAGTTACAGGAGGATTAACACCGGGGAGCTGTTTTTT. This codes for CASSYRRINTGELFF.

The chain links TRBV5-1 to TRBJ1-1; weak D call: TRBD1 (5 bases). The V gene lost 9 bases and the J gene lost 4 bases, with 19 bases spanning the gap. Per the germline V gene, CDR1 is SGHRS and CDR2 is YFSETQ. The CDR3 is 14 amino acids. The CDR3 DNA reads TGCGCCACCCGCGAATGGGTGGGGGGCACTGAAGCTTTCTTT. Translation gives CATREWVGGTEAFF.

This clone was recorded a few times. This chain connects TRBV4-3 to TRBJ2-1, with D maybe TRBD2 (6 bases). Trimming took off 5 bases at V and 2 bases at J, with 10 bases between the two ends. The CDR3 consists of 14 residues. Germline CDR1 and CDR2: LGHNA and YSLEER. The CDR3 loop reads CASSMQRAYNEQFF. The CDR3 nucleotides are TGCGCCAGCAGCATGCAGCGGGCCTACAATGAGCAGTTCTTC.

V gene TRBV2 combines with J gene TRBJ2-3, with D tentatively TRBD1 (5 bases). The CDR3 sequence is 14 residues long. CDR1 is SNHLY and CDR2 is FYNNEI in the germline V gene. V lost 6 bases to trimming and J lost 3 bases, with 13 bases between them. The CDR3 here is CASRRGQETDTQYF. The CDR3 coding sequence is TGTGCCAGCAGAAGAGGACAAGAAACAGATACGCAGTATTTT.

V is TRBV18 and J is TRBJ2-7, with 7 bases identical to TRBD1. Germline V gene lookup returns CDR1 KGHSH and CDR2 LQKENI. J lost 3 bases, V lost 3 bases, and 2 bases had no gene match. The CDR3 is 13 amino acids. As DNA, the CDR3 is TGTGCCAGCTCACCCCGACAGGGCTACGAGCAGTACTTC. It yields the protein CASSPRQGYEQYF. The whole variable domain, remainder taken from reference TRBV18 and TRBJ2-7, is NAGVMQNPRHLVRRRGQEARLRCSPMKGHSHVYWYRQLPEEGLKFMVYLQKENIIDESGMPKERFSAEFPKEGPSILRIQQVVRGDSAAYFCASSPRQGYEQYFGPGTRLTVT.

V gene TRBV28 combines with J gene TRBJ1-1, with TRBD1 matching over 7 bases. This CDR3 comprises 15 residues. J gave up 6 bases and V 2 bases, and 9 bases lay outside the gene matches. The germline V gene has CDR1 MDHEN and CDR2 SYDVKM. CDR3 bases: TGTGCCAGCAGTTTAAGGACAGGCCTCTGGGCTGAAGCTTTCTTT. Encoded protein: CASSLRTGLWAEAFF. Using reference TRBV28 and TRBJ1-1 for the parts outside the CDR3, the full variable domain is DVKVTQSSRYLVKRTGEKVFLECVQDMDHENMFWYRQDPGLGLRLIYFSYDVKMKEKGDIPEGYSVSREKKERFSLILESASTNQTSMYLCASSLRTGLWAEAFFGQGTRLTVV.

The chain carries TRBV30 and TRBJ1-5; D is uncertain. V was cut by 0 bases and J by 4 bases, with 7 bases left in between. CDR3 length: 13 amino acids. From germline, CDR1 is GTSNPN and CDR2 SVGIG (reference sequence). CDR3 coding DNA: TGTGCCTGGAGTGTTGGGCCGAATCAGCCCCAGCATTTT. Translation: CAWSVGPNQPQHF.

V gene TRBV6-1 combines with J gene TRBJ2-7; 9 bases line up with TRBD1. Germline CDR1 MNHNS, CDR2 SASEGT. CDR3 length: 14 residues. V lost 6 bases, J lost 5 bases, and 8 bases stayed unmatched. The CDR3 region has the DNA TGTGCCAGCAGGCACCGGGACAGGGTCCACGAGCAGTACTTC. Translated, it gives CASRHRDRVHEQYF.

This sequence joins TRBV5-1 and TRBJ2-7; D ambiguous. This CDR3 has 12 amino acids. The germline V gene has CDR1 SGHRS and CDR2 YFSETQ. The germline V and J ends were trimmed by 4 bases and 3 bases, with 8 bases remaining between them. The CDR3 region has the DNA TGCGCCAGCAGCCCGCGAGACTACGAGCAGTACTTC. Translating it yields CASSPRDYEQYF.

Concerning this clone: This specimen includes other DNA sequences encoding the same CDR3. The rearrangement links TRBV5-1 to TRBJ2-5; D assignment may be TRBD1 or TRBD2 (6 bases each). Germline-derived CDR1 and CDR2 are SGHRS and YFSETQ. Trimming removed 4 bases from V and 1 base from J, with 11 bases in between. This CDR3 contains 14 residues. The CDR3 protein is CASSLGGLQETQYF. CDR3 nucleotides: TGCGCCAGCAGCCTGGGGGGCCTCCAAGAGACCCAGTACTTC. Together with reference TRBV5-1 and TRBJ2-5, the CDR3 gives the full variable domain: KAGVTQTPRYLIKTRGQQVTLSCSPISGHRSVSWYQQTPGQGLQFLFEYFSETQRNKGNFPGRFSGRQFSNSRSEMNVSTLELGDSALYLCASSLGGLQETQYFGPGTRLLVL.

This clone was observed a handful of times. This chain joins TRBV5-1 and TRBJ2-7; 9 bases are a match to TRBD2. Trimming at V came to 0 bases and at J to 7 bases, leaving 11 bases not matched to a gene. In germline, CDR1 is SGHRS, CDR2 YFSETQ. The CDR3 is 16 amino acids. The CDR3 is CASSLAPSGDVKEQYF. CDR3 sequence (DNA): TGCGCCAGCAGCTTGGCCCCTAGCGGGGACGTCAAGGAGCAGTACTTC.

The chain joins TRBV4-3 to TRBJ2-7; tentative D call: TRBD2 (6 bases). This CDR3 contains 13 residues. Trimming took 1 base from V and 2 from J, leaving 6 bases between them. CDR1 is LGHNA, CDR2 YSLEER, per germline. The CDR3 here is CASSQAGAYEQYF. DNA for the CDR3: TGCGCCAGCAGCCAAGCGGGAGCCTACGAGCAGTACTTC.

This chain uses TRBV5-6 with TRBJ2-7, with 8 nucleotides matching TRBD2. Germline values: CDR1 SGHDT, CDR2 YYEEEE. The CDR3 totals 16 residues. V shed 0 bases and J 0 bases; nucleotides not matched to a gene: 5. Here the CDR3 reads CASSLVGGGRSYEQYF. CDR3 in DNA: TGTGCCAGCAGCTTGGTGGGCGGGGGGCGCTCCTACGAGCAGTACTTC.

This clone has a single count. The CDR3, as DNA: TGTGCCAGCGGGGGACTAGCGGGGCCGGCGGATACGCAGTATTTT. It specifies CASGGLAGPADTQYF. This chain connects TRBV2 to TRBJ2-3; 13 nucleotides match TRBD2. The germline gives CDR1 SNHLY, CDR2 FYNNEI. V gave up 8 bases and J gave up 6 bases; unmatched junction bases: 8. CDR3 size: 15 residues.

The genes are TRBV14 and TRBJ2-7, with 7 bases aligning to TRBD2. Germline V gives CDR1 SGHDN, CDR2 FVKESK. V was pared by 1 base and J by 3 bases, with 9 bases of the junction left unmatched. There are 16 residues in the CDR3. The CDR3 is CASSQAGGRGFYEQYF. The CDR3 nucleotides read TGTGCCAGCAGCCAAGCGGGGGGAAGGGGATTCTACGAGCAGTACTTC.

The gene calls are TRBV15 and TRBJ1-2, with D uncertain. The CDR3 totals 15 residues. V lost 0 bases and J lost 3, with 11 bases in between. Germline V lookup: CDR1 LNHNV, CDR2 YYDKDF (reference sequence). The CDR3 sequence is CATSRDPEYHYGYTF. The CDR3 coding sequence is TGTGCCACCAGCAGAGATCCGGAGTACCACTATGGCTACACCTTC.

This clone was counted a single time. The rearrangement links TRBV20-1 to TRBJ2-1; D unresolved. Germline CDR1 and CDR2: DFQATT and SNEGSKA (reference sequence). Trimming stripped 1 base from V and 10 bases from J, with 5 bases between. The CDR3 has 10 amino acids. CDR3 protein: CSARAQEQFF. The CDR3 DNA reads as TGCAGTGCTAGAGCCCAGGAGCAGTTCTTC.

Of note for this clone: One junction end does not reproduce the germline sequence, and a read error may be involved. The chain uses TRBV7-2 and TRBJ2-1, with 7 bases aligning to TRBD2. This CDR3 is built from 18 residues. Per germline, CDR1 SGHTA and CDR2 FQGNSA. The CDR3 DNA sequence: TGTGCGAGCAGCCGGAGGTTCGGTTTTAGCGGGCCCGCGGGTGAGCAGTTCTTC. The encoded protein is CASSRRFGFSGPAGEQFF.

The V gene is TRBV28, the J gene TRBJ1-5; 12 bases are shared with TRBD1. The CDR3 length is 14 residues. After removal of 6 bases from V and 7 bases from J, the junction contained 4 bases not matched to a gene. CDR1 and CDR2 from the germline V gene are MDHEN and SYDVKM. The CDR3 region is CASRGQGAGQPQHF. Here the CDR3 DNA reads TGTGCCAGCAGGGGACAGGGGGCAGGACAGCCCCAGCATTTT. The full variable domain, with the rest looked up from reference TRBV28 and TRBJ1-5, is DVKVTQSSRYLVKRTGEKVFLECVQDMDHENMFWYRQDPGLGLRLIYFSYDVKMKEKGDIPEGYSVSREKKERFSLILESASTNQTSMYLCASRGQGAGQPQHFGDGTRLSIL.

The rearrangement links TRBV19 to TRBJ2-3, with unresolved D. CDR1 is LNHDA and CDR2 is SQIVND in the germline V gene (reference sequence). This CDR3 comprises 14 residues. Trimming stripped 8 bases from V and 4 bases from J, with 16 bases between. CDR3 amino acids: CASSRPGSADTQYF. The CDR3 DNA reads TGTGCCAGTTCGCGTCCAGGATCCGCAGATACGCAGTATTTT.

The rearrangement joins TRBV4-3 to TRBJ2-3; 7 bases map to TRBD2. Germline CDR1 is LGHNA and CDR2 is YSLEER. This CDR3 is built from 13 residues. Trimming took 2 bases from V and 9 from J; bases not matched to a gene: 5. CDR3 coding DNA: TGCGCCAGCAGCCAACCCGGGACTAAAACGCAGTATTTT. This sequence encodes CASSQPGTKTQYF.

There are a few counts of this clone. CDR3 residues: CASSPFHMNTEAFF. CDR3 DNA sequence: TGTGCCAGCAGCCCGTTCCACATGAACACTGAAGCTTTCTTT. This chain links TRBV7-2 with TRBJ1-1; unclear D gene. V lost 5 bases and J lost 0, with 10 bases in between. The CDR3 loop spans 14 amino acids. CDR1 SGHTA and CDR2 FQGNSA come from the germline V gene.

V gene TRBV27 combines with J gene TRBJ1-2; 9 nucleotides line up with TRBD1. V shed 5 bases and J 6 bases; nucleotides not matched to a gene: 7. The CDR3 is made up of 14 amino acids. The germline V gene encodes CDR1 MNHEY and CDR2 SMNVEV (reference sequence). CDR3 sequence: CASSTQGARDGYTF. CDR3 sequence (DNA): TGTGCCAGCAGTACACAGGGGGCGCGGGATGGCTACACCTTC.